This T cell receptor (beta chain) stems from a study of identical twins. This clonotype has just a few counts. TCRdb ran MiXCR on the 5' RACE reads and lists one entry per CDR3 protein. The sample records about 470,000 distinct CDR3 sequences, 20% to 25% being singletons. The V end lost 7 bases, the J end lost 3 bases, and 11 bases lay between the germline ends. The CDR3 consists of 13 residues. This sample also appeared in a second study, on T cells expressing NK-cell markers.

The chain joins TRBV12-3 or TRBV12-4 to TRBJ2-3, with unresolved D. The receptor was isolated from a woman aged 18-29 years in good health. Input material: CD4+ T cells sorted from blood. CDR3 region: CASTLGQTDTQYF. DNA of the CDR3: TGTGCCAGCACCCTGGGTCAGACAGATACGCAGTATTTT.